This note documents a single T cell receptor (beta chain) sequence. Its antigen remains unknown. The data originate from a study of blood T cells in healthy people across ages. Study findings and constraints: CMV status of donors was not determined, possibly confounding expanded clonotype changes.

The ends were cut back, 4 bases at V and 3 bases at J, with 18 bases in the middle. CDR3 length: 15 residues. The V gene's germline CDR1 is SQVTM and CDR2 ANQGSEA. Researchers isolated at least 6 million PBMCs per sample. Combining a sample-barcoded 5' primer with a J-beta primer mix, a second PCR ran for roughly 7 to 12 cycles. TCRdb processed the 5' RACE reads anew with MiXCR; each CDR3 protein has one entry. The data contain around 1,000,000 distinct CDR3 sequences, less than 45% of them singletons. The chain has TRBV29-1 and TRBJ2-5; perhaps TRBD2 as D (5 bases). The source is a man aged 18 to 35 in good health. Sequencing was done on a sample of blood. This chain's CDR3 is CSVGSGPRGKETQYF. For the CDR3, the DNA is TGCAGCGTTGGCTCCGGGCCCCGAGGGAAAGAGACCCAGTACTTC. Based on the CDR3 plus reference TRBV29-1 and TRBJ2-5, the full variable domain is SAVISQKPSRDICQRGTSLTIQCQVDSQVTMMFWYRQQPGQSLTLIATANQGSEATYESGFVIDKFPISRPNLTFSTLTVSNMSPEDSSIYLCSVGSGPRGKETQYFGPGTRLLVL.